This TCR beta chain was captured by sequencing in a study of blood T cell repertoires in COVID-19. Generated by immunoSEQ multiplex PCR, the TCRdb table keeps only in-frame clones and is missing some. Found here are approximately 300,000 clones, about 84% of them singletons; the top ten hold under 2%. This clone was recorded a few times. The clonotype comes from a woman aged 50 to 60 with acute or convalescent COVID-19. The source material was peripheral blood.

The CDR3 DNA is TGTGCCAGCAGTGAACTCGCGGGAGGAACCTACGAGCAGTACTTC. It codes for CASSELAGGTYEQYF. V gene TRBV6-1 combines with J gene TRBJ2-7, with 8 bases fitting TRBD2. Germline V lookup: CDR1 MNHNS, CDR2 SASEGT. Trimming took 2 bases from V and 2 from J; bases not matched to a gene: 5. This CDR3 is built from 15 residues.